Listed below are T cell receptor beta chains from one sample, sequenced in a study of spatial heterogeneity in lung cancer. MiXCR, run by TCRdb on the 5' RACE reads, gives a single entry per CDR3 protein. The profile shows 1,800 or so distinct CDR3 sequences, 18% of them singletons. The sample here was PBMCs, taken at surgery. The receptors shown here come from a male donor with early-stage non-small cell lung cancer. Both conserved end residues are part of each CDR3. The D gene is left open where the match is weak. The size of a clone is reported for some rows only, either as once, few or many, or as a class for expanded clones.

TGTGCCAGCAGTTACTCGAGGATGGGGCTTCAGGGGCCTGAAGCTTTCTTT CASSYSRMGLQGPEAFF TRBJ1-1 TRBV6-5 17 medium-sized .
TGTGCCAGCAGTCGACAATGGGACAGTGGGTCCTACAATGAGCAGTTCTTC CASSRQWDSGSYNEQFF TRBJ2-1 TRBV25-1 17 medium-sized TRBD1
TGTGCCAGCAGCGAATTCACGGGACTAGCGGGCAATGAGCAGTTCTTC CASSEFTGLAGNEQFF TRBJ2-1 TRBV14 16 few TRBD2
TGCGCCACCACCATGGGTTACGAGCAGTACTTC CATTMGYEQYF TRBJ2-7 TRBV23-1 11 medium-sized .
TGTGCCAGCAGCCGTCCGGGACAGGGAATATTCGAGCAGTACTTC CASSRPGQGIFEQYF TRBJ2-7 TRBV6-2/TRBV6-3 15 . TRBD1
TGCGCCAGCAGCTTGGAAGTGGCATACAATGAGCAGTTCTTC CASSLEVAYNEQFF TRBJ2-1 TRBV5-1 14 . .
TGTGCCAGCAGTTTGAGAGGGAACACTGAAGCTTTCTTT CASSLRGNTEAFF TRBJ1-1 TRBV27 13 few .
TGTGCCAGCAGCCTACTAGCGGGAGGCCGGAATGAGCAGTTCTTC CASSLLAGGRNEQFF TRBJ2-1 TRBV7-8 15 . TRBD2
TGTGCCAGCAGTTTAGGTGGGGGGTTCTCCTACGAGCAGTACTTC CASSLGGGFSYEQYF TRBJ2-7 TRBV27 15 medium-sized .
TGTGCCAGCAGCCCAACGACAGGGGGCGCGTACGAGCAGTACTTC CASSPTTGGAYEQYF TRBJ2-7 TRBV4-2 15 medium-sized TRBD1
TGTGCCAGTTGGACCCTGAATGGGAATCAGCCCCAGCATTTT CASWTLNGNQPQHF TRBJ1-5 TRBV19 14 many .
TGCAGTGCTGGGACAGGGAGTGGTAGCAATCAGCCCCAGCATTTT CSAGTGSGSNQPQHF TRBJ1-5 TRBV20-1 15 large TRBD1
TGCGCCAGCAGCCCGGGGAGGTTAGCGGCTACCCTAGCCAAAAACATTCAGTACTTC CASSPGRLAATLAKNIQYF TRBJ2-4 TRBV5-1 19 medium-sized .
TGTGCCAGCAGCCCGCGGGGCGGGGTACGAGATACGCAGTATTTT CASSPRGGVRDTQYF TRBJ2-3 TRBV11-2 15 medium-sized .
TGCGCCAGCAGCAGGGATCCGGGGAGAGAGACCCAGTACTTC CASSRDPGRETQYF TRBJ2-5 TRBV5-1 14 medium-sized .
TGCAGTGCTTCCTCGGGACTCAGGAACACTGAAGCTTTCTTT CSASSGLRNTEAFF TRBJ1-1 TRBV20-1 14 large .
TGCGCCAGCAGTTGGCCGGGACAGGAGAACTATGGCTACACCTTC CASSWPGQENYGYTF TRBJ1-2 TRBV5-1 15 medium-sized TRBD1
TGTGCCAGCAGCCGATTATCAGGGGGCGAGCAGTACTTC CASSRLSGGEQYF TRBJ2-7 TRBV7-3 13 medium-sized TRBD1
TGTGCCAGCTCACCTCCAGGGACCAAAAACATTCAGTACTTC CASSPPGTKNIQYF TRBJ2-4 TRBV18 14 medium-sized .
TGTGCCAGCAGCCCCGGGACCGAAGCTTTCTTT CASSPGTEAFF TRBJ1-1 TRBV7-9 11 medium-sized .